This T cell receptor (beta chain) was identified during a study of CD8+CD57+ T cells in acquired aplastic anemia. At the level of the study: Mean DNA quantity obtained from sorted CD4+ and CD8+ cells was about 3.2 ug. Study outcomes and limitations: Significance was not reached for CD8+ Simpson's diversity between patients and controls. Patients and controls shared over 25 CD8+ CDR3 sequences.

Details on this clonotype: Its antigen is still unknown.

The germline CDR1 and CDR2 sequences are SGHDT and YYEEEE. This CDR3 has 15 amino acids. Unmatched junction bases numbered 3, after V lost 3 bases and J lost 6 bases. Using genomic DNA as the template, TCR beta VDJ and CDR3 profiling was carried out. TCRdb passed the reads through MiXCR, listing each CDR3 protein once. Among 150,000 to 200,000 distinct CDR3 sequences listed, roughly 64% were seen once. The chain has TRBV5-6 and TRBJ1-6, with 10 bases that match TRBD1. The sequencing sample was made of sorted CD4+, CD8+, or CD8+CD57+ T cells (not recorded which) from PBMCs. The TCR was taken from a human donor with severe aplastic anemia or a healthy control (not recorded which). The CDR3 nucleotides are TGTGCCAGCAGCTCGGGACAGGGGTCTAATTCACCCCTCCACTTT. Translated, it gives CASSSGQGSNSPLHF. The complete variable domain, with remaining parts taken from reference TRBV5-6 and TRBJ1-6, reads DAGVTQSPTHLIKTRGQQVTLRCSPKSGHDTVSWYQQALGQGPQFIFQYYEEEERQRGNFPDRFSGHQFPNYSSELNVNALLLGDSALYLCASSSGQGSNSPLHFGNGTRLTVT.